This T cell receptor (beta chain) was captured by sequencing in a study of breast tumors, draining lymph nodes, adjacent tissues (dated by TCRdb to the mid-2010s). Context from the whole study: In breast cancer patients, the study compared the TCR beta repertoires of tumor, adjacent nontumor tissue and axillary lymph nodes. In human breast cancer, the study set out to evaluate how tumor, surrounding tissue and draining lymph node repertoires relate to one another and whether T cells may move between these sites.

As encoded in the germline V gene, CDR1 is SNHLY while CDR2 is FYNNEI. Spanning cysteine to phenylalanine, the CDR3 consists of 12 amino acids. The CDR3 DNA has 36 bases and is translated from base 1. Between the V and J ends, shortened by 11 bases and 6 bases respectively, the junction contains 14 bases. Lymph node samples were obtained from the axillary draining lymph nodes of breast cancer patients. For sequencing, an Illumina HiSeq 2000 was employed. Multiplex PCR amplification was used to generate the TCR beta chain libraries. The amplified TCR beta chain products were analyzed by high-throughput sequencing. TCRdb reprocessed the public reads (quality trimming at Q25 with fastp, clone calling with MiXCR) and kept in-frame beta chains. Rows merge per CDR3 protein into single entries with the most common DNA and genes. This sample has about 130,000 distinct CDR3 sequences in its table, and about 20% of those were observed once. In total, the top ten clones hold roughly 2.4% of the sample.

For this clonotype: The clone's antigen remains unknown. This could be a read error, since a much larger clone is one nucleotide away.

Summary of the overall study and its limitations: Tumors showed preferential V and J gene usage, and their T-cell repertoire diversity fell below that of lymph nodes yet above that of nontumor tissue. Tumor and nontumor tissue repertoires were significantly more similar in luminal-like than in basal-like breast cancer. The data were considered consistent with the idea that most tumor T cells come from the lymph node and then expand in tumor tissue. The conclusion that tumor T cells originate in lymph nodes was presented as consistent with a hypothesis rather than as directly demonstrated.

This clonotype originated in a female donor with breast cancer. Some clones in this sample may be carry-over from other donors' samples. The sequence joins TRBV2 to TRBJ2-1, with the D gene not confidently named. The sample taken for sequencing was axillary lymph node tissue. The DNA sequence is TGTGCCTGCGTTGAGGATACCAATGAGCAGTTCTTC. This translates into CACVEDTNEQFF. The variable domain in full, with residues beyond the CDR3 obtained from the reference TRBV2 and TRBJ2-1 genes, is EPEVTQTPSHQVTQMGQEVILRCVPISNHLYFYWYRQILGQKVEFLVSFYNNEISEKSEIFDDQFSVERPDGSNFTLKIRSTKLEDSAMYFCACVEDTNEQFFGPGTRLTVL.